One sample yielded the 28 T cell receptor beta chains listed below, sequenced in a study of cytomegalovirus exposure and HLA in healthy donors. Assay used: immunoSEQ multiplex PCR; TCRdb lists only in-frame clones, some missing. The sample consists of 100,000 to 150,000 clones, approximately 95% of them appearing once. The source material was PBMCs. Receptors originate from a young man in good health and CMV-seronegative.

The chain is built from TRBV28 and TRBJ2-7, with a weak D call TRBD2 (6 bases). Looked up from germline, CDR1 is MDHEN and CDR2 is SYDVKM. V was cut by 5 bases and J by 3 bases, with 20 bases left in between. The CDR3 covers 16 residues. The CDR3 bases are TGTGCCAGCAGTCCTCTCGGGGGAGGCGGGATCTACGAGCAGTACTTC. Its protein is CASSPLGGGGIYEQYF.

This clone was seen a single time. The chain carries TRBV19 and TRBJ2-7; 8 positions match TRBD1. This CDR3 is built from 17 residues. V dropped 5 bases and J dropped 2; count of bases not matched to a gene: 14. Germline loops: CDR1 LNHDA, CDR2 SQIVND (reference sequence). CDR3 DNA: TGTGCCAGTAGTCCGACGGACAGGGCCTTTGATACCTACGAGCAGTACTTC. This encodes CASSPTDRAFDTYEQYF.

This chain connects TRBV28 to TRBJ2-7; 9 nucleotides match TRBD1. V gave up 6 bases and J gave up 6 bases; unmatched junction bases: 12. The CDR3 runs 15 residues. Germline CDR1 reads MDHEN; CDR2 reads SYDVKM. This CDR3 reads CASSPRDRVGGEQYF. DNA for the CDR3: TGTGCCAGCAGCCCACGGGACAGGGTGGGGGGCGAGCAGTACTTC.

The J gene is TRBJ2-7, the V gene TRBV7-8; D is unclear. This CDR3 has 15 residues. V dropped 1 base and J dropped 4 bases, with 14 bases sitting between them. Per germline, CDR1 SGHVS and CDR2 FQNEAQ. The CDR3: CASSLGINHGYEQYF. In DNA, the CDR3 is TGTGCCAGCAGCTTAGGGATAAACCACGGGTACGAGCAGTACTTC.

This rearrangement joins TRBV6-1 to TRBJ2-3; 11 nucleotides align to TRBD2. Germline V gene lookup returns CDR1 MNHNS and CDR2 SASEGT. This CDR3 has 16 residues. V was clipped by 2 bases and J by 2 bases; unmatched bases: 3. The CDR3: CASSELTSGVTDTQYF. The CDR3 bases are TGTGCCAGCAGTGAATTGACTAGCGGGGTCACAGATACGCAGTATTTT.

This clone showed up just a few times. This rearrangement joins TRBV7-9 to TRBJ2-3, with 10 bases fitting TRBD2. The germline V gene encodes CDR1 SEHNR and CDR2 FQNEAQ (reference sequence). The CDR3 loop spans 15 amino acids. J was trimmed by 0 bases and V by 5 bases; bases with no gene match: 2. The CDR3 DNA reads TGTGCCAGCAGCCCTAGCGGGAGTAGCACAGATACGCAGTATTTT. Amino acid sequence: CASSPSGSSTDTQYF.

This clone was observed once. The genes are TRBV9 and TRBJ2-2; no clear D. Germline values: CDR1 SGDLS, CDR2 YYNGEE. The ends were cut back, 4 bases at V and 1 base at J, with 14 bases in the middle. The CDR3 has 16 residues. CDR3 loop: CASSPSWQKNTGELFF. CDR3 nucleotide sequence: TGTGCCAGCAGCCCCTCCTGGCAGAAGAACACCGGGGAGCTGTTTTTT.

The V and J genes are TRBV4-1 and TRBJ1-1, with D hard to call. V was shortened by 1 base and J by 7 bases, with 10 bases between the two germline ends. Germline V gives CDR1 MGHRA, CDR2 YSYEKL. This CDR3 comprises 13 residues. CDR3 bases: TGCGCCAGCAGCCAAGTCCTATCGTTTGAAGCTTTCTTT. Translation gives CASSQVLSFEAFF.

This clone is a singleton in its sample. J is TRBJ2-2 and V is TRBV30; 8 nucleotides agree with TRBD1. CDR3 length: 16 amino acids. The trim removed 3 bases at V and 5 bases at J, leaving 11 bases unmatched. Germline lookup yields CDR1 GTSNPN and CDR2 SVGIG (reference sequence). The CDR3 coding sequence is TGTGCCTGGAGGTATTGGAGGGGGACAGGAACCGGGGAGCTGTTTTTT. This gives the protein CAWRYWRGTGTGELFF. Supplemented by reference TRBV30 and TRBJ2-2, the full variable domain reads SQTIHQWPATLVQPVGSPLSLECTVEGTSNPNLYWYRQAAGRGLQLLFYSVGIGQISSEVPQNLSASRPQDRQFILSSKKLLLSDSGFYLCAWRYWRGTGTGELFFGEGSRLTVL.

The rearrangement uses TRBV19 and TRBJ2-1; 8 positions agree with TRBD2. With 1 base clipped from V and 4 bases from J, the junction kept 6 bases outside the gene matches. The CDR3 runs to 16 residues. Per the germline V gene, CDR1 is LNHDA and CDR2 is SQIVND (reference sequence). In DNA, the CDR3 is TGTGCCAGTAGTATAGGAGCTAGCGGGTATTACAATGAGCAGTTCTTC. Translation: CASSIGASGYYNEQFF.

The gene calls are TRBV5-1 and TRBJ2-1, with TRBD1 as a possible D gene (6 bases). The CDR3 is 15 amino acids. CDR1 and CDR2 (germline): SGHRS, YFSETQ. Trimming pared 4 bases from V and 0 bases from J, leaving 11 bases between. CDR3 region: CASSLRQDSYNEQFF. CDR3 nucleotide sequence: TGCGCCAGCAGCCTTCGACAGGACTCCTACAATGAGCAGTTCTTC.

The chain carries TRBV30 and TRBJ2-7; D perhaps matches TRBD2 (6 bases). This CDR3 comprises 14 residues. With 4 bases removed from V and 1 base from J, the gap between germline ends came to 14 bases. Per the germline V gene, CDR1 is GTSNPN and CDR2 is SVGIG (reference sequence). DNA for the CDR3: TGTGCCTGGAATGGATTAGCGGCATCCTACGAGCAGTACTTC. It yields the protein CAWNGLAASYEQYF.

This chain joins TRBV13 and TRBJ2-3; TRBD2 matches at 8 bases. The trim removed 6 bases at V and 2 bases at J, leaving 7 bases unmatched. This CDR3 comprises 15 residues. CDR1 is PRHDT, CDR2 FYEKMQ, per germline (reference sequence). In DNA, the CDR3 is TGTGCCAGCAGTTTACTAGCGGAGACCACAGATACGCAGTATTTT. Its translation is CASSLLAETTDTQYF.

The chain links TRBV7-2 to TRBJ2-7, with D possibly TRBD2 on 5 matching bases. CDR1 is SGHTA and CDR2 is FQGNSA in the germline V gene. The CDR3 is 15 amino acids. V lost 3 bases and J 0 bases, leaving 12 bases between the germline ends. CDR3 protein: CASSLVAEGSYEQYF. The CDR3 DNA is TGTGCCAGCAGCTTGGTGGCAGAGGGCTCCTACGAGCAGTACTTC.

CDR3 in amino acids: CASTVGGRGYEQYF. The CDR3 nucleotides read TGTGCCAGCACCGTTGGAGGGAGGGGGTACGAGCAGTACTTC. The J gene is TRBJ2-7, the V gene TRBV7-9; D is possibly TRBD2 (7 bases). The ends were cut back, 7 bases at V and 4 bases at J, with 17 bases in the middle. The CDR3 extends over 14 amino acids. CDR1 is SEHNR, CDR2 FQNEAQ, per germline (reference sequence).

This chain links TRBV28 with TRBJ1-5; possibly TRBD1 for D (6 bases). The CDR3 runs 15 residues. V dropped 3 bases and J dropped 0 bases, with 9 bases sitting between them. Germline V gene sequence: CDR1 MDHEN, CDR2 SYDVKM. Here the CDR3 reads CASSFPGASNQPQHF. The CDR3 DNA reads as TGTGCCAGCAGTTTTCCAGGGGCTAGCAATCAGCCCCAGCATTTT.

V and J are TRBV7-2 and TRBJ1-5; weak D call: TRBD1 (5 bases). Germline V CDR1 and CDR2: SGHTA, FQGNSA. Trimming took 3 bases from V and 5 from J, leaving 8 bases between them. The CDR3 extends over 13 amino acids. The CDR3 bases are TGTGCCAGCAGCTTCGCGGGGGATCAGCCCCAGCATTTT. This translates into CASSFAGDQPQHF.

The chain uses TRBV7-6 and TRBJ2-3; 7 bases are shared with TRBD1. With V trimmed by 6 bases and J by 6 bases, 15 bases remained unmatched. Germline loops: CDR1 SGHVS, CDR2 FNYEAQ. This CDR3 has 16 residues. The CDR3 here is CASSYNRGSPQDTQYF. Written as DNA, the CDR3 is TGTGCCAGCAGTTATAACAGGGGATCCCCACAGGATACGCAGTATTTT.

As DNA, the CDR3 is TGTGCCAGCAGTGGTCGCCGGGGCGAGCAGTACTTC. Amino acids: CASSGRRGEQYF. The V call is TRBV28, the J call TRBJ2-7; D possibly corresponds to TRBD2 (5 bases). Trimming cost V 5 bases and J 6 bases, with 11 bases left between them. Germline values: CDR1 MDHEN, CDR2 SYDVKM. This CDR3 is built from 12 residues.

This chain links TRBV19 with TRBJ1-1; D possibly corresponds to TRBD1 (5 bases). V lost 3 bases, J lost 1 base, and 9 bases lay in between. The CDR3 is made up of 14 amino acids. Per the germline V gene, CDR1 is LNHDA and CDR2 is SQIVND (reference sequence). CDR3 in amino acids: CASSITRENTEAFF. In DNA, the CDR3 is TGTGCCAGTAGTATCACCAGGGAGAACACTGAAGCTTTCTTT.

V usage is TRBV5-5 and J usage is TRBJ1-5; unclear D gene. Trimming cost V 4 bases and J 1 base, with 12 bases left between them. The CDR3 length is 15 residues. The germline CDR1 and CDR2 sequences are SGHKS and YYEKEE (reference sequence). CDR3 in amino acids: CASSPITGSNQPQHF. The CDR3 bases are TGTGCCAGCAGCCCTATAACGGGGAGCAATCAGCCCCAGCATTTT. Drawing the rest from reference TRBV5-5 and TRBJ1-5, the complete variable domain is DAGVTQSPTHLIKTRGQQVTLRCSPISGHKSVSWYQQVLGQGPQFIFQYYEKEERGRGNFPDRFSARQFPNYSSELNVNALLLGDSALYLCASSPITGSNQPQHFGDGTRLSIL.

The chain combines TRBV29-1 with TRBJ1-1; 8 positions agree with TRBD1. The junction had 2 bases not matched to a gene; V was cut back by 6 bases and J by 8 bases. Germline CDR1 reads SQVTM; CDR2 reads ANQGSEA. This CDR3 has 10 residues. The DNA of the CDR3 is TGCAGCGTAAGGACAGGGGAAGCTTTCTTT. As protein: CSVRTGEAFF.

The chain uses TRBV28 and TRBJ2-5, with D perhaps matching TRBD1 (5 bases). Looked up from germline, CDR1 is MDHEN and CDR2 is SYDVKM. The length of the CDR3 is 14 residues. V lost 8 bases to trimming and J lost 0 bases, with 13 bases between them. CDR3 sequence reads: CASLPSTDQETQYF. The CDR3 coding sequence is TGTGCCAGCTTACCCTCGACAGACCAAGAGACCCAGTACTTC.

The chain recombines TRBV4-2 with TRBJ1-4, with D perhaps matching TRBD1 (5 bases). The CDR3 extends over 17 amino acids. Germline values: CDR1 LGHNA, CDR2 YNFKEQ. V lost 0 bases and J 8 bases, leaving 19 bases between the germline ends. CDR3: CASSQEGTSGASEKLFF. In DNA, the CDR3 is TGTGCCAGCAGCCAAGAGGGGACCAGCGGGGCATCGGAAAAACTGTTTTTT.

V and J are TRBV27 and TRBJ2-7, with TRBD2 identical over 7 bases. With V trimmed by 7 bases and J by 4 bases, 4 bases remained unmatched. Germline V gene data show CDR1 as MNHEY and CDR2 as SMNVEV (reference sequence). This CDR3 contains 12 residues. The CDR3 DNA follows: TGTGCCAGCACTGGGGGGGGTTACGAGCAGTACTTC. The encoded protein is CASTGGGYEQYF.

The sample holds one count of this clone. The rearrangement joins TRBV18 to TRBJ2-7; 11 nucleotides line up with TRBD1. Trimming removed 4 bases from V and 4 bases from J; junction bases left unmatched: 0. The CDR3 has 13 residues. Germline V gives CDR1 KGHSH, CDR2 LQKENI. CDR3 DNA: TGTGCCAGCTCACGGGACAGGGGGTACGAGCAGTACTTC. It encodes CASSRDRGYEQYF.

The chain uses TRBV7-3 and TRBJ2-6; no reliable D call. CDR1 is SGHTA and CDR2 is FQGTGA in the germline V gene. Trimming shortened V by 4 bases and J by 1 base, and 5 bases separated the two germline ends. The CDR3 length is 14 residues. CDR3 nucleotides: TGTGCCAGCAGCTCGAGGTCTGGGGCCAACGTCCTGACTTTC. Protein: CASSSRSGANVLTF.

The chain's CDR3 is CASSRGGLANYGYTF. The CDR3 bases are TGTGCCAGCAGTCGAGGCGGGTTAGCTAACTATGGCTACACCTTC. This chain uses TRBV7-9 with TRBJ1-2, with unresolved D. Per germline, CDR1 SEHNR and CDR2 FQNEAQ (reference sequence). V dropped 6 bases and J dropped 0 bases, with 14 bases sitting between them. CDR3 length: 15 residues.